This T cell receptor beta chain was captured in a study of cytotoxic CD8 clonotypes in ibrutinib-treated CLL. Across the study: Responses: roughly 25 partial, 2 complete; after median around 64 months, roughly 14 stayed remitted, around twelve progressed. Mean yields were roughly 240,000 productive templates and 94,082 productive rearrangements per sample. Study-wide points: Clonality increased at ibrutinib response, then returned toward baseline at progression.

Clones were read by immunoSEQ multiplex PCR, and TCRdb kept only the in-frame ones, dropping some. There are about 180,000 clones in the sample; approximately 80% occur only once, and about 4.9% lies in the top ten. The CDR3 consists of 13 residues. The V gene's germline CDR1 is LNHNV and CDR2 YYDKDF (reference sequence). The V gene lost 0 bases and the J gene lost 2 bases, with 4 bases spanning the gap. To note about this clone: Its antigen is not identified.

The TCR was taken from a human donor with chronic lymphocytic leukemia. J is TRBJ1-2 and V is TRBV15; D gene ambiguous. Sequenced material: PBMCs, taken after 24 months of ibrutinib treatment. The CDR3 loop is CATSREYNYGYTF. In nucleotides, the CDR3 is TGTGCCACCAGCAGAGAGTACAACTATGGCTACACCTTC.